The sequence of this T cell receptor (beta chain) was determined in a study of blood T cell repertoires in COVID-19. The wider study: The analysed material was cDNA or gDNA that came from T cells, B-cell-depleted T cells, or PBMCs.

V dropped 1 base and J dropped 7 bases, with 8 bases sitting between them. The length of the CDR3 is 13 residues. Per germline, CDR1 SNHLY and CDR2 FYNNEI. Assay used: immunoSEQ multiplex PCR; TCRdb lists only in-frame clones, some missing. The table includes around 250,000 clones, about 88% detected once. The source material was peripheral blood. This chain connects TRBV2 to TRBJ1-5, with D possibly matching TRBD1 (5 bases). The clonotype was recovered from a man aged 18 to 29 with active or convalescent COVID-19. The CDR3 bases are TGTGCCAGCAGTGAAGGGAGGGACCAGCCCCAGCATTTT. The encoded protein is CASSEGRDQPQHF.